This T cell receptor beta chain was sequenced during a study of cytomegalovirus exposure and HLA in healthy donors. PCR amplification relied on 60 Vbeta primers (plus 13 Jbeta primers). Methods used by the authors: An analysis performed later counted about 80 million unique TCR beta chains (around 9.9 million of them shared). Generated by immunoSEQ multiplex PCR, the TCRdb table keeps only in-frame clones and is missing some. From that table come the V and J calls and clone size; the DNA was used to work out D and trimming. The sample contains 100,000 to 150,000 clones, roughly four fifths of which appear only once. Remarks on this clone: Antigen unknown.

Overall study findings and caveats: An Asian-associated ancestry cluster reportedly showed fewer N-insertions than the roughly 670-donor mean in a later analysis. Generally TCR sequences proved uncommon, though certain public TCRs appeared in numerous donors. Within the data, a cluster of highly shared sequence variants was likely a sequencing artifact.

Germline loops: CDR1 SGHRS, CDR2 YFSETQ. V trimming: 4 bases; J trimming: 8 bases; junction bases outside the gene matches: 7. The CDR3 is made up of 14 amino acids. This chain joins TRBV5-1 and TRBJ1-4; TRBD1 matches at 8 bases. Material for sequencing was PBMCs. This TCR was recovered from a woman between 40 and 50 years old in good health and CMV-seronegative. CDR3 coding DNA: TGCGCCAGCAGCATTGACAGGGGTGACGAAAAACTGTTTTTT. It encodes CASSIDRGDEKLFF. Using reference TRBV5-1 and TRBJ1-4 for the parts outside the CDR3, the full variable domain is KAGVTQTPRYLIKTRGQQVTLSCSPISGHRSVSWYQQTPGQGLQFLFEYFSETQRNKGNFPGRFSGRQFSNSRSEMNVSTLELGDSALYLCASSIDRGDEKLFFGSGTQLSVL.